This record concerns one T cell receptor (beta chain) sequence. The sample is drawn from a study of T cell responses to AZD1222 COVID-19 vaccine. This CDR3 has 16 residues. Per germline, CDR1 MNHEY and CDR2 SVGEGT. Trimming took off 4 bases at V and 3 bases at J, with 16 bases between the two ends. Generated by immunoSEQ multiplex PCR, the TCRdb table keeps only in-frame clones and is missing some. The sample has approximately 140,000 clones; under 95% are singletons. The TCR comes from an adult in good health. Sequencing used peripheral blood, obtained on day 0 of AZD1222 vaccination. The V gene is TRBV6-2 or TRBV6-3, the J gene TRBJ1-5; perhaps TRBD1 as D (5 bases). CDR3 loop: CASSSDPRDSNQPQHF. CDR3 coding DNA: TGTGCCAGCAGTTCCGATCCCCGGGACTCCAATCAGCCCCAGCATTTT.